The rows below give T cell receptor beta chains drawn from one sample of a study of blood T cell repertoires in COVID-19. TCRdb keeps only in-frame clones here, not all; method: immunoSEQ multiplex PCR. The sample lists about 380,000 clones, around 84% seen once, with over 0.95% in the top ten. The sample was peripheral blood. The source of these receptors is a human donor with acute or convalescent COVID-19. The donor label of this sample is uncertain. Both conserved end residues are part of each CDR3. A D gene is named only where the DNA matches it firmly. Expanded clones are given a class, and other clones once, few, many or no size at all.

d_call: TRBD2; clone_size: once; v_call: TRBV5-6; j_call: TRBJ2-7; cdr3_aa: CASSLASGNYEQYF; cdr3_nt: TGTGCCAGCAGCTTGGCTAGCGGGAACTACGAGCAGTACTTC
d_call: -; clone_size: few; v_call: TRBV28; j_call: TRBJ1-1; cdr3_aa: CASSFGPGGNTEAFF; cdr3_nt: TGTGCCAGCAGTTTCGGTCCGGGGGGTAACACTGAAGCTTTCTTT
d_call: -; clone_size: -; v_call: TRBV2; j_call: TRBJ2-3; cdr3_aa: CASSDSLVADTQYF; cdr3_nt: TGTGCCAGCAGTGATTCGCTAGTTGCAGATACGCAGTATTTT
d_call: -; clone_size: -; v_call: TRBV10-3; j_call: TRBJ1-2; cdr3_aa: CAIGRQDSNYGYTF; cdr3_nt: TGTGCCATCGGCAGACAGGACTCTAACTATGGCTACACCTTC
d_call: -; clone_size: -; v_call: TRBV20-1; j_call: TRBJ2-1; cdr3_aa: CSASSVNEQFF; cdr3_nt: TGCAGTGCTAGTTCCGTTAATGAGCAGTTCTTC
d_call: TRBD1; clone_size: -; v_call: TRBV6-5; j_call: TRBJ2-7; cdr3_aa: CASSLNSDRGYEQYF; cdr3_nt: TGTGCCAGCAGTCTGAACTCGGACAGGGGCTACGAGCAGTACTTC
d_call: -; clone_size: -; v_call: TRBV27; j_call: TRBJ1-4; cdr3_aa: CASMTVGNEKLFF; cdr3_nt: TGTGCCAGCATGACAGTTGGTAATGAAAAACTGTTTTTT
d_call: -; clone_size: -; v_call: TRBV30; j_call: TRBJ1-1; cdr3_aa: CAWNSLGNTEAFF; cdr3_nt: TGTGCCTGGAACTCTCTAGGGAACACTGAAGCTTTCTTT
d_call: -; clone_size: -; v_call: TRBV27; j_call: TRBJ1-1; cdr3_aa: CASSPRPDRSMNTEAFF; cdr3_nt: TGTGCCAGCAGCCCACGCCCGGACAGATCCATGAACACTGAAGCTTTCTTT
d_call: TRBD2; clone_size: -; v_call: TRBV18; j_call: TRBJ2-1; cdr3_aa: CASSPRTSKSNEQFF; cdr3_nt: TGTGCCAGCTCACCAAGGACTAGCAAGTCCAATGAGCAGTTCTTC
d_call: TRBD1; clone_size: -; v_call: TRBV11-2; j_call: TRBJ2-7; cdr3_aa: CASSLVGTGWYEQYF; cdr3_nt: TGTGCCAGCAGCTTAGTCGGGACAGGGTGGTACGAGCAGTACTTC
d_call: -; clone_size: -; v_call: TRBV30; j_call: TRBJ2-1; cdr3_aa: CAWSALDSHRFF; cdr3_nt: TGTGCCTGGAGTGCCCTGGACTCTCATCGGTTCTTC
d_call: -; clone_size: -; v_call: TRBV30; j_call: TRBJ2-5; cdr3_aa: CAWSVLWETQYF; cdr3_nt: TGTGCCTGGAGTGTACTATGGGAGACCCAGTACTTC
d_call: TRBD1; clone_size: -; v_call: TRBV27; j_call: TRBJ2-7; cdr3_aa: CASTKRDRRGEQYF; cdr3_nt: TGTGCCAGCACCAAACGGGACCGCAGGGGGGAGCAGTACTTC
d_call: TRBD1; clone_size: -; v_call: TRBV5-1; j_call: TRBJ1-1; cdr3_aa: CASSLLGQDMNTEAFF; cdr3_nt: TGCGCCAGCAGCTTGCTGGGACAGGATATGAACACTGAAGCTTTCTTT
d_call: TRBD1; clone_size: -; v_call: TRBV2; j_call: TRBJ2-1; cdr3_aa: CASRTGQGPYNEQFF; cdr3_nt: TGTGCCAGCAGGACTGGACAGGGACCCTACAATGAGCAGTTCTTC
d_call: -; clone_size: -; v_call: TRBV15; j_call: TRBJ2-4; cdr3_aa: CATSRDSISRSFQYF; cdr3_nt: TGTGCCACCAGCAGAGACTCTATTAGCCGCAGCTTTCAGTACTTC
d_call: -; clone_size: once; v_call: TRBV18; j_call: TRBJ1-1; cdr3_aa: CASYGSMNTEAFF; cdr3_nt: TGTGCCAGCTATGGCTCAATGAACACTGAAGCTTTCTTT
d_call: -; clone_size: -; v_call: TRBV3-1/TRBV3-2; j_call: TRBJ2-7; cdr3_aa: CASSPLRGRRGSTSYEQYF; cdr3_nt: TGTGCCAGCAGTCCCCTCAGGGGCCGCCGTGGCTCAACATCTTACGAGCAGTACTTC
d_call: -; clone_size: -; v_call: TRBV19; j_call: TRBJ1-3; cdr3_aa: CASSGRGSGNTIYF; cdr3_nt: TGTGCCAGTAGTGGCAGGGGCTCTGGAAACACCATATATTTT
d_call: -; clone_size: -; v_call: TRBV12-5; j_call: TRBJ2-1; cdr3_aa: CASGFSNTGDEQFF; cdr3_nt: TGTGCTAGTGGTTTTAGCAACACTGGCGATGAGCAGTTCTTC
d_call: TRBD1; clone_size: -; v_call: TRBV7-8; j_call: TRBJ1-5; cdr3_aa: CASSVDRARQPQHF; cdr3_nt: TGTGCCAGCAGCGTTGACAGGGCGCGTCAGCCCCAGCATTTT
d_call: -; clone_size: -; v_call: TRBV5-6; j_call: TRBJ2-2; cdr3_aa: CASSLGRVFSGELFF; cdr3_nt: TGTGCCAGCAGCTTGGGCAGGGTATTCTCCGGGGAGCTGTTTTTT
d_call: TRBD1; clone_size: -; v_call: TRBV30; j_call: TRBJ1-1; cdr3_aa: CAFSGGGTEAFF; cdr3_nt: TGTGCCTTCTCAGGGGGAGGCACTGAAGCTTTCTTT
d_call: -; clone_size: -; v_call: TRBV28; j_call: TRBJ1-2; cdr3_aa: CASSPTPRTRTF; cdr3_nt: TGTGCCAGCAGCCCCACCCCCAGAACCCGTACCTTC
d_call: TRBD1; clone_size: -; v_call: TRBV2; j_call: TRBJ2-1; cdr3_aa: CASSAQGAGNEQFF; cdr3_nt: TGTGCCAGCAGTGCACAGGGGGCGGGTAATGAGCAGTTCTTC
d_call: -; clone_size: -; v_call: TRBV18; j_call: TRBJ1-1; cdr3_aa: CASSPSGNTEAFF; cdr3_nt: TGTGCCAGCTCACCATCAGGGAACACTGAAGCTTTCTTT
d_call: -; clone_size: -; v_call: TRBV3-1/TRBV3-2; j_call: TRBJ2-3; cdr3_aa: CASSPLRGQSTDTQYF; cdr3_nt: TGTGCCAGCAGCCCCCTTCGTGGACAGAGCACAGATACGCAGTATTTT
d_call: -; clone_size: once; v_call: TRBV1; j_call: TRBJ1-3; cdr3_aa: CTQDRLAPPSGNTIYF; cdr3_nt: TGCACCCAAGACAGGCTAGCACCACCCTCTGGAAACACCATATATTTT
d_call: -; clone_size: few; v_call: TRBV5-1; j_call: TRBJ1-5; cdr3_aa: CASSLAGNQPQHF; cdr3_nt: TGCGCCAGCAGCTTGGCGGGCAATCAGCCCCAGCATTTT
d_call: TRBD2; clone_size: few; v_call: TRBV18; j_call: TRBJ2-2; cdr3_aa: CASSQQAAGGGGELFF; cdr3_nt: TGTGCCAGCTCACAACAGGCCGCGGGAGGCGGCGGGGAGCTGTTTTTT
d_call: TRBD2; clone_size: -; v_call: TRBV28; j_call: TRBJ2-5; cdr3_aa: CASLAGGPSGSWTQYF; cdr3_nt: TGTGCCAGTTTGGCCGGGGGGCCTAGCGGGAGTTGGACCCAGTACTTC
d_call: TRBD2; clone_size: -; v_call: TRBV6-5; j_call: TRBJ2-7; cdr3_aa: CASTLGTSGNYEQYF; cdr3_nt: TGTGCCAGCACCCTGGGGACTAGCGGGAATTACGAGCAGTACTTC
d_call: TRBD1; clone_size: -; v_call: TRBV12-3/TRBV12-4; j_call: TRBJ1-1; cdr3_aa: CASSWDSNTEAFF; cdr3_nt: TGTGCCAGCAGCTGGGACAGTAACACTGAAGCTTTCTTT
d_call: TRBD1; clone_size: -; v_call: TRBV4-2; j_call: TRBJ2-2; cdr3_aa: CASSQASLRQGNTGELFF; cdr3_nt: TGTGCCAGCAGCCAAGCATCTCTCCGACAGGGGAACACCGGGGAGCTGTTTTTT
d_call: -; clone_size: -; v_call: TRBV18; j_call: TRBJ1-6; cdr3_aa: CASSPQTGDNSPLHF; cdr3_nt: TGTGCCAGCTCACCACAGACAGGAGATAATTCACCCCTCCACTTT
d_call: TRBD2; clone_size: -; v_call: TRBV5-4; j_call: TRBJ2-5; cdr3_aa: CASSYVAGALKIRPTQYF; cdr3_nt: TGTGCCAGCAGCTACGTAGCGGGGGCGCTTAAGATCCGACCGACCCAGTACTTC
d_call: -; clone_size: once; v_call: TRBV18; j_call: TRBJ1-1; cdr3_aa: CASSQGTNTEAFF; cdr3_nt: TGTGCCAGTTCGCAGGGTACGAACACTGAAGCTTTCTTT
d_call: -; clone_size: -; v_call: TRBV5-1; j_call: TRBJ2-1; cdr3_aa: CASSRKLAFSSYNEQFF; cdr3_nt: TGCGCCAGCAGCCGCAAGCTAGCGTTTAGCTCCTACAATGAGCAGTTCTTC
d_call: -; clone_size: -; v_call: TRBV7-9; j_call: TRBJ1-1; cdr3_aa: CASSLIGGGGTEAFF; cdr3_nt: TGTGCCAGCAGCTTAATTGGGGGCGGAGGCACTGAAGCTTTCTTT
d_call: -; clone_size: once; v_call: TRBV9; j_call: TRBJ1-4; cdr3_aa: CASSASDARGEKLFF; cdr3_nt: TGTGCCAGCAGCGCCTCAGATGCTAGGGGTGAAAAACTGTTTTTT
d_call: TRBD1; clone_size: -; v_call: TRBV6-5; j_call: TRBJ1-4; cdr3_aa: CASSYIRGSDEKLFF; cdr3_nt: TGTGCCAGCAGTTACATCAGGGGGTCTGATGAAAAACTGTTTTTT
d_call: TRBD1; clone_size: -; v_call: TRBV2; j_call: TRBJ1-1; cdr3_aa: CASSGDRVAEAFF; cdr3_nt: TGTGCCAGCAGTGGGGACAGGGTGGCTGAAGCTTTCTTT